This T cell receptor (beta chain) was sequenced in a study of blood T cells in healthy people across ages. Trimming pared 4 bases from V and 8 bases from J, leaving 14 bases between. Germline V gives CDR1 MNHEY, CDR2 SVGAGI. This CDR3 is 14 amino acids long. A second about 6 to 12 cycle PCR used barcoded and J-beta primers. TCRdb analysed the 5' RACE reads with MiXCR anew, one entry per CDR3 protein. The table lists under 1,000,000 distinct CDR3 sequences, around 36% of them singletons. The rearrangement uses TRBV6-5 and TRBJ1-4; D is possibly TRBD1 (6 bases). This clonotype was obtained from a man aged 18 to 29 in good health. Sequences were obtained from blood. CDR3 loop: CASSFYRDKEKLFF. The CDR3 DNA sequence: TGTGCCAGCAGTTTCTACAGGGACAAAGAAAAACTGTTTTTT.